The source of this T cell receptor (beta chain) is a study of blood T cells in healthy people across ages. General observations from the study: Observed TCR beta diversity per million T cells went down as age went up. This fall followed a roughly linear course with age. Versus aged donors, long-lived donors had higher diversity and more naive CD4+ cells.

V lost 4 bases and J 7 bases, leaving 13 bases between the germline ends. Germline V gene sequence: CDR1 LNHNV, CDR2 YYDKDF (reference sequence). CDR3 length: 13 amino acids. The authors ran a second PCR of roughly 6 to 11 cycles using a sample-barcoded 5' primer and a J-beta primer mix. TCRdb itself ran the 5' RACE reads through MiXCR, one entry per CDR3 protein. The table shows around 650,000 distinct CDR3 sequences, with roughly 32% occurring only once. Note on this clonotype: The antigen is not known.

Total RNA extraction produced at least 5 micrograms (per sample) for the study. This TCR came from a woman of 80 years or more in good health. This chain connects TRBV15 to TRBJ1-1; D remains ambiguous. The source material was blood. In nucleotides, the CDR3 is TGTGCCACCAGCACCCGTGGGAGGGTTGAAGCTTTCTTT. It translates to CATSTRGRVEAFF.